Listed below are T cell receptor beta chains from one sample, sequenced in a study of cytomegalovirus exposure and HLA in healthy donors. Sequencing was performed with immunoSEQ multiplex PCR; in TCRdb, only in-frame clones are kept and a portion is missing. The sample totals around 33,000 clones; its top ten clones hold approximately 3.5%. Sequences were obtained from PBMCs. The receptors were sampled from a middle-aged man in good health and CMV-seronegative. The CDR3 runs from the conserved cysteine through the conserved F or W. D genes are given only for firm matches.

d_call | j_call | v_call | cdr3_nt | cdr3_aa
NA | TRBJ1-1 | TRBV7-3 | TGTGCCAGCAGCTCCGGACAGAACACTGAAGCTTTCTTT | CASSSGQNTEAFF
TRBD2 | TRBJ2-1 | TRBV4-3 | TGCGCCAGCAGCCAAGATCCGGGAGGGTACTACAATGAGCAGTTCTTC | CASSQDPGGYYNEQFF
TRBD1 | TRBJ1-2 | TRBV10-3 | TGTGCCATCAGTTTAGGACAGGGGGCCTATGGCTACACCTTC | CAISLGQGAYGYTF
TRBD1 | TRBJ2-7 | TRBV5-1 | TGCGCCAGCAGCTTCACCCCTCTCCGGTCCGGGACAGGGGTCCACGAGCAGTACTTC | CASSFTPLRSGTGVHEQYF
TRBD1 | TRBJ2-6 | TRBV6-4 | TGTGCCAGCACCGAGACAGGGAGCGCGACTGGGGCCAACGTCCTGACTTTC | CASTETGSATGANVLTF
NA | TRBJ1-5 | TRBV19 | TGTGCCAGTAGTGGGGTACAGGGTGATCAGCCCCAGCATTTT | CASSGVQGDQPQHF
NA | TRBJ2-5 | TRBV29-1 | TGCAGCGTTGAATGGTTATATACACACACCCAAGAGACCCAGTACTTC | CSVEWLYTHTQETQYF
TRBD2 | TRBJ2-3 | TRBV4-2 | TGTGCCAGCAGCCTTCAAGGAACTAGCGATACTAGCACAGATACGCAGTATTTT | CASSLQGTSDTSTDTQYF
TRBD2 | TRBJ2-1 | TRBV11-2 | TGTGCCAGCAGCCCCCCAAGCGGGAGCAATGAGCAGTTCTTC | CASSPPSGSNEQFF
TRBD1 | TRBJ2-5 | TRBV7-2 | TGTGCCAGCAGCCGACAGGGGGCGCGAGAGACCCAGTACTTC | CASSRQGARETQYF
NA | TRBJ1-4 | TRBV4-3 | TGCGCCAGCAGCCAAAGTAGTGGAACTAATGAAAAACTGTTTTTT | CASSQSSGTNEKLFF
TRBD1 | TRBJ1-2 | TRBV9 | TGTGCCAGCAGCTCGCGGACAGGCGTTAACTATGGCTACACCTTC | CASSSRTGVNYGYTF
NA | TRBJ1-1 | TRBV19 | TGTGCCAGTAGCCACAGTGTGAGCACTGAAGCTTTCTTT | CASSHSVSTEAFF
NA | TRBJ2-5 | TRBV5-1 | TGCGCCAGCAGGATGGGGGCTGAGGGGGAGACCCAGTACTTC | CASRMGAEGETQYF
TRBD2 | TRBJ2-3 | TRBV2 | TGTGCCAGCAGTCGACGACAGGGAAGGACTAGCGGGAGTACAGATACGCAGTATTTT | CASSRRQGRTSGSTDTQYF
TRBD1 | TRBJ1-2 | TRBV30 | TGTGCCTGGAGTCCGGACAGGGGGCAAGGCTACACCTTC | CAWSPDRGQGYTF
NA | TRBJ2-7 | TRBV7-6 | TGTGCCAGCAGCCAGACTTGGAGGGGTGGCGAGCAGTACTTC | CASSQTWRGGEQYF
NA | TRBJ2-7 | TRBV5-5 | TGTGCCAGCAGCTTGCCCCCGGGGGTTTCCTACGAGCAGTACTTC | CASSLPPGVSYEQYF